This record concerns one T cell receptor (beta chain) sequence. Its antigen is currently unknown. These data belong to a study of T cell clones after liver transplantation. Study-wide findings and caveats: Conclusions were preliminary, with small, heterogeneous patient groups. Migration into the graft, not deletion, may explain lost graft donor-reactive T cells.

This CDR3 comprises 16 residues. The germline V gene has CDR1 MDHEN and CDR2 SYDVKM. V lost 5 bases and J lost 2; bases outside the gene matches: 9. Sequenced by immunoSEQ multiplex PCR; TCRdb stores in-frame clones only, minus some. This table has around 71,000 clones, about 80% appearing once. The sample consisted of CD4+ T cells from blood, taken 12 months after liver transplant. The chain recombines TRBV28 with TRBJ1-5; TRBD1 aligns across 7 bases. This TCR came from a human patient who received a liver transplant. Certain T cells may be donor cells from the graft. For the CDR3, the DNA is TGTGCCAGCAGTCTCCAAGGGGGCCTCCGCAATCAGCCCCAGCATTTT. Translation: CASSLQGGLRNQPQHF.